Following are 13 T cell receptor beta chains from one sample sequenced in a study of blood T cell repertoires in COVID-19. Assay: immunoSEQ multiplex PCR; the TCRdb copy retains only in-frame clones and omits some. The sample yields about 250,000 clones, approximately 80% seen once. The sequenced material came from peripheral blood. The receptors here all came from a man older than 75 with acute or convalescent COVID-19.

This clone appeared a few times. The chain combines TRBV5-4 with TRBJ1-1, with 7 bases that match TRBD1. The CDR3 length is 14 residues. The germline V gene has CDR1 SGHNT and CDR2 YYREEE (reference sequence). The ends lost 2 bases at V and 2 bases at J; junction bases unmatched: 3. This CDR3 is CASSLKGANTEAFF. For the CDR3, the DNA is TGTGCCAGCAGCTTAAAGGGGGCAAACACTGAAGCTTTCTTT.

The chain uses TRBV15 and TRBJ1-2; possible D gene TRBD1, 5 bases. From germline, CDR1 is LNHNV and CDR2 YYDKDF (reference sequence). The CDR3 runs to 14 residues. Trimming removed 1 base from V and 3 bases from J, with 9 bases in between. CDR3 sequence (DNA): TGTGCCACCAGCAGAGGGGGCGCGGACTATGGCTACACCTTC. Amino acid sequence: CATSRGGADYGYTF. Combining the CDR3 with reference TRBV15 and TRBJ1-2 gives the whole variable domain DAMVIQNPRYQVTQFGKPVTLSCSQTLNHNVMYWYQQKSSQAPKLLFHYYDKDFNNEADTPDNFQSRRPNTSFCFLDIRSPGLGDTAMYLCATSRGGADYGYTFGSGTRLTVV.

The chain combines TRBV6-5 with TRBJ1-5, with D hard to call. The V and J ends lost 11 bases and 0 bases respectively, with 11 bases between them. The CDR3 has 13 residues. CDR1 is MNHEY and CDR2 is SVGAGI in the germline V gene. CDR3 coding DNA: TGTGCCTCGACTCCTTATAGCAATCAGCCCCAGCATTTT. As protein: CASTPYSNQPQHF.

Here the CDR3 DNA reads TGTGCCAGCAGAGGACGGGGGGTGGGGAACACTGAAGCTTTCTTT. Protein product: CASRGRGVGNTEAFF. The rearrangement links TRBV6-5 to TRBJ1-1, with D possibly matching TRBD1 (5 bases). Looked up from germline, CDR1 is MNHEY and CDR2 is SVGAGI. The CDR3 consists of 15 residues. Trimming removed 6 bases at V and 1 base at J, with 15 bases between.

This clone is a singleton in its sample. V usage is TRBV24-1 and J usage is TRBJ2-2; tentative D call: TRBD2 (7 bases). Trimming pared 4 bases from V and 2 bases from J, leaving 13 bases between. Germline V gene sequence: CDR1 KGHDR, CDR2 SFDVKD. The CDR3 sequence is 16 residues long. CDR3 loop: CATSDQGRGNTGELFF. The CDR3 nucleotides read TGTGCCACCAGTGACCAGGGGAGGGGCAACACCGGGGAGCTGTTTTTT.

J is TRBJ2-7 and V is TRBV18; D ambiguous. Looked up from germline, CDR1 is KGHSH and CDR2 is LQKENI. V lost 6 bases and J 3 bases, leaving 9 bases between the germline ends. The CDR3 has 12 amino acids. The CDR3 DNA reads TGTGCCAGCTCTCCCGAGAGCTACGAGCAGTACTTC. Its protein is CASSPESYEQYF.

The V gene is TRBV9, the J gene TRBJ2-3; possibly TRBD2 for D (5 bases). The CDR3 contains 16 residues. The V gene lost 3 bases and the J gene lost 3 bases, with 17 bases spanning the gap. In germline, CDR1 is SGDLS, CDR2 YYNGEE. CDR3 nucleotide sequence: TGTGCCAGCAGCGATGGACTCGTAAGTGGGACAGATACGCAGTATTTT. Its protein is CASSDGLVSGTDTQYF.

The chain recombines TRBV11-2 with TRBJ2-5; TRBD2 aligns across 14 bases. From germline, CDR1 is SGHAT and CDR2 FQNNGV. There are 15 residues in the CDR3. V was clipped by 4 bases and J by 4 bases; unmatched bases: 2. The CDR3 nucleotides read TGTGCCAGCAGCTCTGGGACTAGCGGGGGAGAGACCCAGTACTTC. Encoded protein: CASSSGTSGGETQYF.

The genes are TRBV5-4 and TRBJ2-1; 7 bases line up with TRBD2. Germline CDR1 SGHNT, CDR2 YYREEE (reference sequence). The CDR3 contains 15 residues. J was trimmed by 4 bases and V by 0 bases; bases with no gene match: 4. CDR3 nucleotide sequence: TGTGCCAGCAGCTTGGTGCGGGGGATGTACAATGAGCAGTTCTTC. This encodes CASSLVRGMYNEQFF.

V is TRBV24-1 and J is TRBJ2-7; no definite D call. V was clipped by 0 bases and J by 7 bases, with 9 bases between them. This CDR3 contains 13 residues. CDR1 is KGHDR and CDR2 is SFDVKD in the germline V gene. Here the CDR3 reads CATSDLGGPEQYF. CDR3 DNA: TGTGCCACCAGTGATTTGGGCGGCCCAGAGCAGTACTTC.

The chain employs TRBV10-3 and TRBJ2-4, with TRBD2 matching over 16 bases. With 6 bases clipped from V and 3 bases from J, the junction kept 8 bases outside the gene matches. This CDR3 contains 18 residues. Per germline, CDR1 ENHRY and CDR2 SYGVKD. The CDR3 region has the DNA TGTGCCATCAGCACGGGACTAGCGGGGGGGCGAGACAAAAACATTCAGTACTTC. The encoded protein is CAISTGLAGGRDKNIQYF.

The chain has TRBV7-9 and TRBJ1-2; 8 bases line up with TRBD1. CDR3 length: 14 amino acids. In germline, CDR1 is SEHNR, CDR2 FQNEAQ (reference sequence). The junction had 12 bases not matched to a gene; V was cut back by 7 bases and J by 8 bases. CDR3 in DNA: TGTGCCAGCACCAAAGGGTTTCAGGGGGCCGGCTACACCTTC. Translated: CASTKGFQGAGYTF.

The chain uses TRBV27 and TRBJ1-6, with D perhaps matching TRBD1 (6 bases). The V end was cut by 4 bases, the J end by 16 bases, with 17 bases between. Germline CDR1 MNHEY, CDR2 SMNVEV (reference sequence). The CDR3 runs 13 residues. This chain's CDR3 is CASSYREERKLHF. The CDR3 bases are TGTGCCAGCAGTTACAGGGAAGAGAGGAAACTCCACTTT.